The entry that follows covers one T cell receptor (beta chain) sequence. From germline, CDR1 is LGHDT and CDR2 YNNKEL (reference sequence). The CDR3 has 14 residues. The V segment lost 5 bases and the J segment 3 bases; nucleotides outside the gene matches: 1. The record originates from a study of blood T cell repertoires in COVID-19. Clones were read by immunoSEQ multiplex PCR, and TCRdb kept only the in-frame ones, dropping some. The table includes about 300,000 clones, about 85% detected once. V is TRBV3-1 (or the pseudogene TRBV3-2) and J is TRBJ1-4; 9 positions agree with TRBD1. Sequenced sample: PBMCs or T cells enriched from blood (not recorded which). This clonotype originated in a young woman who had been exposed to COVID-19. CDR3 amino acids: CASSGQGSNEKLFF. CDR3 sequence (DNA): TGTGCCAGCAGCGGACAGGGGTCTAATGAAAAACTGTTTTTT.